The 2 T cell receptor beta chains reported below all come from one sample, sequenced in a study of cytomegalovirus exposure and HLA in healthy donors. PCR was performed using 60 Vbeta and 13 Jbeta primers. Generated by immunoSEQ multiplex PCR, the TCRdb table keeps only in-frame clones and is missing some. The sample lists about 95,000 clones; about 73% were seen once. Sequences were obtained from PBMCs. The receptor set was obtained from a woman aged 50 to 60 in good health and CMV-seropositive.

J is TRBJ2-2 and V is TRBV7-8, with TRBD2 identical over 7 bases. J lost 0 bases, V lost 3 bases, and 16 bases had no gene match. CDR3 length: 20 residues. Germline V gene data show CDR1 as SGHVS and CDR2 as FQNEAQ. CDR3 loop: CASSFKVGGPRAANTGELFF. CDR3 nucleotides: TGTGCCAGCAGCTTTAAAGTGGGAGGGCCGAGGGCGGCGAACACCGGGGAGCTGTTTTTT. Full variable domain (remainder filled in from reference TRBV7-8 and TRBJ2-2): GAGVSQSPRYKVAKRGQDVALRCDPISGHVSLFWYQQALGQGPEFLTYFQNEAQLDKSGLPSDRFFAERPEGSVSTLKIQRTQQEDSAVYLCASSFKVGGPRAANTGELFFGEGSRLTVL.

This chain joins TRBV5-1 and TRBJ2-2, with TRBD1 as a possible D gene (6 bases). Trimming took off 2 bases at V and 4 bases at J, with 12 bases between the two ends. The CDR3 totals 15 residues. Looked up from germline, CDR1 is SGHRS and CDR2 is YFSETQ. CDR3 residues: CASSLNRASTGELFF. Written as DNA, the CDR3 is TGCGCCAGCAGCTTAAACAGGGCTTCCACCGGGGAGCTGTTTTTT.